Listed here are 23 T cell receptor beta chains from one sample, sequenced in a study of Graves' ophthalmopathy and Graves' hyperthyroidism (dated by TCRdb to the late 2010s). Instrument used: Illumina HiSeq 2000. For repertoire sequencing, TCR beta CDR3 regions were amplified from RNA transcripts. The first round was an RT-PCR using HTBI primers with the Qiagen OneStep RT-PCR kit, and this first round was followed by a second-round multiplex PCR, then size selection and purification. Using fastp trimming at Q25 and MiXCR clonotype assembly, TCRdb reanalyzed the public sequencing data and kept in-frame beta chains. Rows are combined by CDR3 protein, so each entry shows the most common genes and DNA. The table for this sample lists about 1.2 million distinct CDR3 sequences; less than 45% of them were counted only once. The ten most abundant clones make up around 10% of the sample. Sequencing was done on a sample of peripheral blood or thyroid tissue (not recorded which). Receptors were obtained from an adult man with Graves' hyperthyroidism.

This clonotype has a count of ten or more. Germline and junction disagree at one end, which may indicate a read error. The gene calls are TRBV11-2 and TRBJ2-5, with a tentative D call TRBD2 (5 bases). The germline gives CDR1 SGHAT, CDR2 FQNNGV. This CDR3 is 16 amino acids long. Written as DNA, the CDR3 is TGTGCCAGCACCCCGGGGTTAGGCGTCCCCCAAGAGACCCGGTACTTC. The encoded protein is CASTPGLGVPQETRYF.

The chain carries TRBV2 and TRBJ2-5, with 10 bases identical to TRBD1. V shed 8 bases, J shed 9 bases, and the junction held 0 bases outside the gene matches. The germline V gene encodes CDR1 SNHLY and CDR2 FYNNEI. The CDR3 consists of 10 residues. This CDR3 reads CASGQGAQYF. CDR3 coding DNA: TGTGCCAGCGGACAGGGGGCCCAGTACTTC.

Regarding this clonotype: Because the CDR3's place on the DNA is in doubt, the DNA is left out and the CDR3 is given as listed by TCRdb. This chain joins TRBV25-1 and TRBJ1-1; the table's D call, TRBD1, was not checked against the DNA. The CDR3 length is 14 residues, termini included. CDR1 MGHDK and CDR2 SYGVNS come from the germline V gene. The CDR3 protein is CACSASPRTTEAFF.

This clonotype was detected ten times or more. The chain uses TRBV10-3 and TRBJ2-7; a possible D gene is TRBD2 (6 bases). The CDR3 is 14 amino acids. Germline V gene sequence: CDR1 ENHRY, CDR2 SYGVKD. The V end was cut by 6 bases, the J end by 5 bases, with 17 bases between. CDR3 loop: CAISYGRGIDEQYF. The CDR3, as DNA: TGTGCCATCAGCTACGGACGGGGGATAGACGAGCAGTACTTC.

Here the CDR3 DNA reads TGTGCCAGCAGCCGCCGGGACAGGGAGTACGAGCAGTACTTC. Protein: CASSRRDREYEQYF. The chain is built from TRBV11-1 and TRBJ2-7; 9 positions agree with TRBD1. Germline assignment: CDR1 SGHAT and CDR2 FQDESV (reference sequence). The CDR3 is made up of 14 amino acids. Trimming cost V 5 bases and J 4 bases; bases outside gene matches: 6.

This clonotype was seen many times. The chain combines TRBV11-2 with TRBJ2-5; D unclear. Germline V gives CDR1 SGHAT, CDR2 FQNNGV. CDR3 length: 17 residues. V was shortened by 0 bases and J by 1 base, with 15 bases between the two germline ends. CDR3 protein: CASSLDFIRGGQETQYF. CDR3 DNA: TGTGCCAGCAGCTTAGATTTCATCCGCGGCGGCCAAGAGACCCAGTACTTC.

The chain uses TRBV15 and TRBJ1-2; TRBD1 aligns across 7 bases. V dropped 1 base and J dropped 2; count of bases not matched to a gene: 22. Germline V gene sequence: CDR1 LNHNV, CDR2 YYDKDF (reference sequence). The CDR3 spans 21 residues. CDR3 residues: CATSRVSSLAGGWTDNYGYTF. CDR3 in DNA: TGTGCCACCAGCAGAGTTTCTAGTTTAGCAGGGGGTTGGACAGACAACTATGGCTACACCTTC. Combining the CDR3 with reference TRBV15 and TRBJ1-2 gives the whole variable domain DAMVIQNPRYQVTQFGKPVTLSCSQTLNHNVMYWYQQKSSQAPKLLFHYYDKDFNNEADTPDNFQSRRPNTSFCFLDIRSPGLGDTAMYLCATSRVSSLAGGWTDNYGYTFGSGTRLTVV.

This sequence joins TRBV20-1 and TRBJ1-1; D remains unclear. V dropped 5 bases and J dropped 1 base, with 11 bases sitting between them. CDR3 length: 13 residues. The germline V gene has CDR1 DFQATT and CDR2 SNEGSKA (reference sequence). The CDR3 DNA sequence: TGCAGTGCTGGACCACCAGGGAACACTGAAGCTTTCTTT. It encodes CSAGPPGNTEAFF.

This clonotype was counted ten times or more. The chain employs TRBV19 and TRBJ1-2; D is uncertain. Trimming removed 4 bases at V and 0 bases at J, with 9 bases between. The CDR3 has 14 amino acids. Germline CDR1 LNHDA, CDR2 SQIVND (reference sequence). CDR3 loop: CASSTDAANYGYTF. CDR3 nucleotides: TGTGCCAGTAGTACAGATGCAGCTAACTATGGCTACACCTTC.

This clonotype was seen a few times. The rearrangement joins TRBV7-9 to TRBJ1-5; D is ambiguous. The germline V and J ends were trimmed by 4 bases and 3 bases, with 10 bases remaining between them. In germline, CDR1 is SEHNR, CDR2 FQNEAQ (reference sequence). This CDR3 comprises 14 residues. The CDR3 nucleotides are TGTGCCAGCAGCTCCGGGATGGCCAATCAGCCCCAGCATTTT. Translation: CASSSGMANQPQHF.

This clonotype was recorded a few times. CDR3 DNA sequence: TGTGCCAGCAGTCCATATAGCGGGCCGACCTACGAGCAGTACTTC. The encoded protein is CASSPYSGPTYEQYF. The chain uses TRBV12-3 or TRBV12-4 and TRBJ2-7; 7 bases are a match to TRBD2. The CDR3 covers 15 residues. V dropped 5 bases and J dropped 2; count of bases not matched to a gene: 9.

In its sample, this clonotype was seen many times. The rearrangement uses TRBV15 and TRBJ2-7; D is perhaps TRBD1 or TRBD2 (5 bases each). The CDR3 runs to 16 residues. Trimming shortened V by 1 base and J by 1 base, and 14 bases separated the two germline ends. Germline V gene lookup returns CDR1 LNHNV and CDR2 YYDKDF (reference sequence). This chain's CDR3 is CATSRGGVVGSYEQYF. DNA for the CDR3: TGTGCCACCAGCAGAGGAGGGGTAGTGGGTTCCTACGAGCAGTACTTC. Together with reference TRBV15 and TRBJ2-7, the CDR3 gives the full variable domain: DAMVIQNPRYQVTQFGKPVTLSCSQTLNHNVMYWYQQKSSQAPKLLFHYYDKDFNNEADTPDNFQSRRPNTSFCFLDIRSPGLGDTAMYLCATSRGGVVGSYEQYFGPGTRLTVT.

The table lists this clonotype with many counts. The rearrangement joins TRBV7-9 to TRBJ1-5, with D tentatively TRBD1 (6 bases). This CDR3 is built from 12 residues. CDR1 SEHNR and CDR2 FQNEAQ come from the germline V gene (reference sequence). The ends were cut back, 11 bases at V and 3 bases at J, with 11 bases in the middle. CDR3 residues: CASGVVNQPQHF. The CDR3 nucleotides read TGTGCCTCAGGGGTAGTCAATCAGCCCCAGCATTTT.

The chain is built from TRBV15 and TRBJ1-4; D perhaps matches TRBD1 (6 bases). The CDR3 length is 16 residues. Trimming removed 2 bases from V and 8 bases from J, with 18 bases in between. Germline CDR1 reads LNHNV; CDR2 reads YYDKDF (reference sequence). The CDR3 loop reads CATSRTDSRRGEKLFF. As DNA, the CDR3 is TGTGCCACCAGCAGAACGGACAGCCGGAGAGGCGAAAAACTGTTTTTT.

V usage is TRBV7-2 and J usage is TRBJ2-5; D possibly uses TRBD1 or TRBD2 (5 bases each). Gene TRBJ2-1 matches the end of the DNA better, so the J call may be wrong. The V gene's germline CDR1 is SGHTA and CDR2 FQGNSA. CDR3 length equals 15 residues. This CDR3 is CASNKPGRFRLTQFF. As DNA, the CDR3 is TGTGCCAGCAACAAGCCGGGACGGTTTAGGTTGACCCAGTTCTTC.

The CDR3 here is CASSRLFGTSGEQYF. In DNA, the CDR3 is TGTGCCAGCAGCCGGTTGTTTGGGACGTCGGGCGAGCAGTACTTC. This rearrangement joins TRBV5-4 to TRBJ2-7; D possibly matches TRBD1 or TRBD2 (5 bases each). This CDR3 contains 15 residues. Between the trimmed V and J ends, which lost 4 bases and 6 bases, there was a span of 20 bases. Per germline, CDR1 SGHNT and CDR2 YYREEE (reference sequence).

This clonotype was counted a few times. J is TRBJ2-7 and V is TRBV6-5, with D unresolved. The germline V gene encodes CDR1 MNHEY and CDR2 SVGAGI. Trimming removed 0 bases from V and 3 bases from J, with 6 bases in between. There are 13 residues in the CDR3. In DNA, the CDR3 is TGTGCCAGCAGTTACTCGGGGTACTACGAGCAGTACTTC. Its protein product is CASSYSGYYEQYF.

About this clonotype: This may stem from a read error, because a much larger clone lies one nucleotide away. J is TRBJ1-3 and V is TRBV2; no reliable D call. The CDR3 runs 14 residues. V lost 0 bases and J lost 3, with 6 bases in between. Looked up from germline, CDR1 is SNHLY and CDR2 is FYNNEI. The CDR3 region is CASSEAAVGNTIYF. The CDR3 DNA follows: TGTGCCAGCAGTGAAGCGGCAGTTGGAAACACCATATATTTT.

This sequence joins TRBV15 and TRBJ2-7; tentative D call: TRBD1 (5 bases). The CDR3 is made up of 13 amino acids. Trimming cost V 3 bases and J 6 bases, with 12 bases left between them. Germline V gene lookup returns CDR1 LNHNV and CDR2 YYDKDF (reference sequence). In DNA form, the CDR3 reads TGTGCCACCAGCAGGGACACGCGAGGCGAGCAGTACTTC. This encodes CATSRDTRGEQYF.

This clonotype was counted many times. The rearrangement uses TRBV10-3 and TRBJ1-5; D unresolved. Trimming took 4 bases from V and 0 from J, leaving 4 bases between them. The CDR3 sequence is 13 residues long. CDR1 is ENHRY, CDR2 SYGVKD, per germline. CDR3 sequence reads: CAISANSNQPQHF. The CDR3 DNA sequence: TGTGCCATCAGTGCGAATAGCAATCAGCCCCAGCATTTT.

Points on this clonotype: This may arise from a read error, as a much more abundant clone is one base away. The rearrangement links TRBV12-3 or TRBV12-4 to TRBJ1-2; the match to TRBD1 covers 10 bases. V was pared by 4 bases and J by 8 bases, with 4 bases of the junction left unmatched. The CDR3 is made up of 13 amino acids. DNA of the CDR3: TGTGCCAGCAGTTGGGACAGGGGAGTCGGCTACACCTTC. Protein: CASSWDRGVGYTF.

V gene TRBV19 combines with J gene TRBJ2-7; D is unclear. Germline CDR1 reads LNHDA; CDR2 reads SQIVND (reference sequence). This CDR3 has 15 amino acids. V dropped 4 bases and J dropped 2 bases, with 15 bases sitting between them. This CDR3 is CASSRDSSGPYEQYF. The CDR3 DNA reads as TGTGCCAGTAGTAGAGATTCCTCTGGCCCCTACGAGCAGTACTTC.

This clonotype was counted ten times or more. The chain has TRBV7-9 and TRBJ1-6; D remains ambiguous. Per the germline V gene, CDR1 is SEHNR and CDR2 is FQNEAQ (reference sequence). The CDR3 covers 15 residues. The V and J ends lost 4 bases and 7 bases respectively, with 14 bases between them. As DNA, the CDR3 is TGTGCCAGCAGCTATCCGGGCAGCGGAAATTCACCCCTCCACTTT. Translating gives CASSYPGSGNSPLHF.